The present T cell receptor (beta chain) was sequenced within a study of T cells after yellow fever vaccination. Study-level background: SMART-Seq v4 Ultra Low Input prepared the low-cell-number fractions.

The study made its TCR cDNA through 5'RACE template switching. That step introduced a universal primer site along with UMIs. One entry per CDR3 protein, called by TCRdb with MiXCR from the 5' RACE reads. The sample gives a few hundred thousand distinct CDR3 sequences, about 15% of which show up once; 15% to 20% is in the top ten. Findings and caveats of the study: Across the CD4 and CD8 compartments, a small share of clonotypes was present in both. Subsequent to the booster, the majority of primary-vaccination clones reappeared (around 96% CD4, around 85% CD8).

This CDR3 is built from 13 residues. Trimming stripped 4 bases from V and 8 bases from J, with 12 bases between. Germline loops: CDR1 SQVTM, CDR2 ANQGSEA. This clonotype was recorded a few times. The antigen remains unidentified. This TCR was recovered from a man aged 18 to 35 who received the YFV17D yellow fever vaccine. The source was PBMCs, collected 4 to 5 days after the first yellow fever vaccination. The rearrangement links TRBV29-1 to TRBJ1-6; D gene uncertain. The CDR3 loop reads CSVGRDLDSPLHF. The DNA of the CDR3 is TGCAGCGTTGGGAGGGATTTGGATTCACCCCTCCACTTT. Based on the CDR3 plus reference TRBV29-1 and TRBJ1-6, the full variable domain is SAVISQKPSRDICQRGTSLTIQCQVDSQVTMMFWYRQQPGQSLTLIATANQGSEATYESGFVIDKFPISRPNLTFSTLTVSNMSPEDSSIYLCSVGRDLDSPLHFGNGTRLTVT.